Shown below are 26 T cell receptor beta chains from a single sample sequenced in a study of cytomegalovirus exposure and HLA in healthy donors. PCR amplification relied on 60 Vbeta primers (plus 13 Jbeta primers). Method: immunoSEQ multiplex PCR; TCRdb's copy keeps in-frame clones and lacks some. The sample shows around 87,000 clones, over 70% of them seen only once. Sequenced: PBMCs. The receptor source for this set is a girl aged 2 to 10 in good health and CMV-seropositive.

The chain couples TRBV30 to TRBJ2-3; perhaps TRBD2 as D (6 bases). The length of the CDR3 is 17 residues. The V gene's germline CDR1 is GTSNPN and CDR2 SVGIG (reference sequence). The V and J ends lost 5 bases and 6 bases respectively, with 27 bases between them. The CDR3 DNA reads as TGTGCCTGGGCCCTCGGACTCCGGGAGACGCGTTACGATACGCAGTATTTT. Amino acid sequence: CAWALGLRETRYDTQYF.

The chain couples TRBV4-2 to TRBJ2-1; possibly TRBD2 for D (5 bases). The CDR3 length is 14 residues. Trimming pared 3 bases from V and 9 bases from J, leaving 15 bases between. Germline CDR1 LGHNA, CDR2 YNFKEQ. CDR3 in DNA: TGTGCCAGCAGCCAGGCGACTATCCGGTTTGAGCAGTTCTTC. It is translated as CASSQATIRFEQFF.

As for this clone: Other DNA sequences of this sample code for an identical CDR3. The chain joins TRBV7-9 to TRBJ1-1, with D possibly matching TRBD1 (6 bases). The germline V and J ends were trimmed by 5 bases and 1 base, with 11 bases remaining between them. CDR1 is SEHNR and CDR2 is FQNEAQ in the germline V gene (reference sequence). The CDR3 has 14 residues. CDR3 region: CASSPRTANTEAFF. The CDR3 DNA reads as TGTGCCAGCAGCCCTCGGACAGCGAACACTGAAGCTTTCTTT.

The gene calls are TRBV5-1 and TRBJ2-5; D remains unclear. V lost 1 base, J lost 2 bases, and 9 bases lay in between. Germline CDR1 is SGHRS and CDR2 is YFSETQ. The length of the CDR3 is 14 residues. The CDR3 spells CASSLIVGQETQYF. The DNA for the CDR3 is TGCGCCAGCAGCTTGATCGTCGGTCAAGAGACCCAGTACTTC.

This clone was recorded a few times. The chain employs TRBV30 and TRBJ2-1; 9 bases agree with TRBD2. In germline, CDR1 is GTSNPN, CDR2 SVGIG (reference sequence). The CDR3 covers 14 residues. Losses at the gene ends were 4 bases for V and 8 bases for J; bases not matched to a gene: 9. Written as DNA, the CDR3 is TGTGCCTGGAAGGAAGCGGGAGGCCCGGATGAGCAGTTCTTC. Encoded protein: CAWKEAGGPDEQFF.

This sequence joins TRBV6-5 and TRBJ1-1; weak D call: TRBD1 (5 bases). The CDR3 sequence is 14 residues long. CDR1 and CDR2 (germline): MNHEY, SVGAGI. Deletions cut 5 bases from V and 3 bases from J, with 13 bases between. CDR3: CASSRPTEDTEAFF. The CDR3 bases are TGTGCCAGCAGTCGCCCGACAGAGGACACTGAAGCTTTCTTT.

This chain's CDR3 is CAISGGDSGQPQHF. CDR3 DNA: TGTGCCATCAGTGGAGGCGATTCGGGTCAGCCCCAGCATTTT. This rearrangement joins TRBV10-3 to TRBJ1-5; D ambiguous. Per germline, CDR1 ENHRY and CDR2 SYGVKD. Trimming shortened V by 4 bases and J by 6 bases, and 13 bases separated the two germline ends. CDR3 length: 14 residues.

The chain uses TRBV19 and TRBJ1-1, with D hard to call. This CDR3 has 13 amino acids. Looked up from germline, CDR1 is LNHDA and CDR2 is SQIVND (reference sequence). With 6 bases removed from V and 4 bases from J, the gap between germline ends came to 12 bases. CDR3: CASSPVYGTEAFF. DNA of the CDR3: TGTGCCAGTAGCCCGGTTTATGGCACTGAAGCTTTCTTT.

The chain links TRBV5-1 to TRBJ2-7; TRBD2 agrees at 10 bases. In germline, CDR1 is SGHRS, CDR2 YFSETQ. With V trimmed by 1 base and J by 3 bases, 7 bases remained unmatched. This CDR3 is 16 amino acids long. The CDR3 DNA reads TGCGCCAGCAGCTTGCAAGCGGGAGGGCCAATCTACGAGCAGTACTTC. Translated: CASSLQAGGPIYEQYF.

The chain recombines TRBV9 with TRBJ2-7; TRBD1 might be the D (5 bases). The CDR3 totals 14 residues. Deletions cut 1 base from V and 2 bases from J, with 10 bases between. Germline loops: CDR1 SGDLS, CDR2 YYNGEE. CDR3 in DNA: TGTGCCAGCAGCGTAAGTCAGGGTACCTACGAGCAGTACTTC. It is translated as CASSVSQGTYEQYF.

The rearrangement joins TRBV7-2 to TRBJ2-1; no definite D call. Deletions cut 1 base from V and 0 bases from J, with 7 bases between. CDR1 SGHTA and CDR2 FQGNSA come from the germline V gene. The CDR3 spans 15 residues. CDR3 region: CASSLGTPSYNEQFF. CDR3 sequence (DNA): TGTGCCAGCAGCTTAGGCACTCCCTCCTACAATGAGCAGTTCTTC.

This chain joins TRBV7-2 and TRBJ2-1; possible D gene TRBD2, 5 bases. This CDR3 comprises 13 residues. Germline V gives CDR1 SGHTA, CDR2 FQGNSA. With 3 bases removed from V and 4 bases from J, the gap between germline ends came to 7 bases. For the CDR3, the DNA is TGTGCCAGCAGCTTCGGACTTTACAATGAGCAGTTCTTC. This encodes CASSFGLYNEQFF.

This chain joins TRBV2 and TRBJ1-5; no clear D. Germline CDR1 is SNHLY and CDR2 is FYNNEI. V lost 11 bases, J lost 4 bases, and 12 bases lay in between. This CDR3 region has 12 residues. CDR3: CAAAGINQPQHF. CDR3 DNA sequence: TGTGCCGCGGCGGGGATTAATCAGCCCCAGCATTTT.

This chain links TRBV6-5 with TRBJ2-1; 11 nucleotides match TRBD2. This CDR3 region has 15 residues. Germline V gene sequence: CDR1 MNHEY, CDR2 SVGAGI. V lost 3 bases, J lost 8 bases, and 6 bases stayed unmatched. The CDR3 DNA reads as TGTGCCAGCAGTTATCGACTAGCGGGAAGCCATGAGCAGTTCTTC. Its protein is CASSYRLAGSHEQFF.

The genes are TRBV6-1 and TRBJ1-1; D is possibly TRBD1 (6 bases). Trimming shortened V by 5 bases and J by 7 bases, and 17 bases separated the two germline ends. The CDR3 totals 14 residues. CDR1 is MNHNS, CDR2 SASEGT, per germline. In DNA form, the CDR3 reads TGTGCCAGCAGTCGGGACACATCGGCGGGTGAAGCTTTCTTT. It codes for CASSRDTSAGEAFF.

This clone was recorded a few times. Other DNA sequences in this sample translate to the same CDR3. The V call is TRBV30, the J call TRBJ1-1; the D gene is possibly TRBD1 (5 bases). V was shortened by 0 bases and J by 0 bases, with 8 bases between the two germline ends. CDR1 is GTSNPN, CDR2 SVGIG, per germline (reference sequence). CDR3 length: 14 amino acids. DNA of the CDR3: TGTGCCTGGAGTGTCGCAGGGATGAACACTGAAGCTTTCTTT. Protein: CAWSVAGMNTEAFF.

This sequence joins TRBV30 and TRBJ1-4; no clear D gene. The length of the CDR3 is 13 residues. Trimming removed 1 base at V and 16 bases at J, with 19 bases between. The germline V gene encodes CDR1 GTSNPN and CDR2 SVGIG (reference sequence). CDR3 sequence (DNA): TGTGCCTGGAGTGCCTACCAGGCCGGGAAAGCGTTTTTT. Protein: CAWSAYQAGKAFF.

This chain links TRBV28 with TRBJ1-1; the D gene is possibly TRBD1 (6 bases). The CDR3 covers 13 residues. The V end lost 3 bases, the J end lost 7 bases, and 12 bases lay between the germline ends. The germline V gene encodes CDR1 MDHEN and CDR2 SYDVKM. The CDR3 DNA is TGTGCCAGCAGTTTCCTAGGACAGTATGAAGCTTTCTTT. Protein sequence: CASSFLGQYEAFF.

The chain carries TRBV6-1 and TRBJ2-7; perhaps TRBD2 as D (5 bases). Germline assignment: CDR1 MNHNS and CDR2 SASEGT. The V end lost 5 bases, the J end lost 2 bases, and 16 bases lay between the germline ends. The length of the CDR3 is 15 residues. For the CDR3, the DNA is TGTGCCAGCAGTCCCGCGGGTTTACCAACCTACGAGCAGTACTTC. Protein sequence: CASSPAGLPTYEQYF.

The chain has TRBV6-1 and TRBJ1-2, with D perhaps matching TRBD1 (5 bases). The length of the CDR3 is 15 residues. V lost 6 bases, J lost 0 bases, and 14 bases lay in between. Germline V CDR1 and CDR2: MNHNS, SASEGT. The chain's CDR3 is CASRDQGEANYGYTF. CDR3 DNA: TGTGCCAGCAGAGACCAGGGTGAAGCTAACTATGGCTACACCTTC.

The rearrangement joins TRBV7-9 to TRBJ2-7; 14 bases align to TRBD2. V lost 5 bases, J lost 7 bases, and 13 bases stayed unmatched. The CDR3 sequence is 17 residues long. The germline V gene has CDR1 SEHNR and CDR2 FQNEAQ (reference sequence). In nucleotides, the CDR3 is TGTGCCAGCAGCCCCCTTGTTGGACTAGCGGGAGGCAGGGAGCAGTACTTC. Its translation: CASSPLVGLAGGREQYF.

The J gene is TRBJ1-2, the V gene TRBV7-9; 7 bases are a match to TRBD1. Germline trimming cut 5 bases from V and 8 bases from J; bases unmatched to any gene: 11. Germline-derived CDR1 and CDR2 are SEHNR and FQNEAQ (reference sequence). The CDR3 extends over 14 amino acids. CDR3 residues: CASSVSGGNSGYTF. CDR3 DNA: TGTGCCAGCAGCGTATCAGGGGGGAACTCGGGCTACACCTTC.

V is TRBV29-1 and J is TRBJ2-7, with D uncertain. This CDR3 contains 11 residues. Deletions cut 5 bases from V and 5 bases from J, with 10 bases between. The germline V gene encodes CDR1 SQVTM and CDR2 ANQGSEA. Here the CDR3 reads CSVLVSNEQYF. CDR3 DNA sequence: TGCAGCGTTTTGGTCAGTAACGAGCAGTACTTC.

V gene TRBV10-1 combines with J gene TRBJ2-7; TRBD1 matches 8 bases. The CDR3 is 15 residues long. The V and J ends lost 3 bases and 5 bases, in that order; junction bases with no gene match: 9. Germline V gene sequence: CDR1 WNHNN, CDR2 SYGVQD (reference sequence). DNA of the CDR3: TGCGCCAGCAGTGATCGGACAGGGAGGAGAAACGAGCAGTACTTC. Translating it yields CASSDRTGRRNEQYF.

V gene TRBV11-2 combines with J gene TRBJ2-5; no firm D call. Germline values: CDR1 SGHAT, CDR2 FQNNGV. V was trimmed by 2 bases and J by 4 bases, leaving 2 bases between them. This CDR3 has 11 residues. The CDR3 loop is CASSLLETQYF. For the CDR3, the DNA is TGTGCCAGCAGCTTACTAGAGACCCAGTACTTC.

The chain has TRBV27 and TRBJ1-5; maybe TRBD1 (6 bases). V lost 2 bases to trimming and J lost 4 bases, with 15 bases between them. This CDR3 region has 16 residues. Germline V gene lookup returns CDR1 MNHEY and CDR2 SMNVEV (reference sequence). DNA of the CDR3: TGTGCCAGCAGTTTAATCGGGGGGGCATGGAATCAGCCCCAGCATTTT. This translates into CASSLIGGAWNQPQHF.